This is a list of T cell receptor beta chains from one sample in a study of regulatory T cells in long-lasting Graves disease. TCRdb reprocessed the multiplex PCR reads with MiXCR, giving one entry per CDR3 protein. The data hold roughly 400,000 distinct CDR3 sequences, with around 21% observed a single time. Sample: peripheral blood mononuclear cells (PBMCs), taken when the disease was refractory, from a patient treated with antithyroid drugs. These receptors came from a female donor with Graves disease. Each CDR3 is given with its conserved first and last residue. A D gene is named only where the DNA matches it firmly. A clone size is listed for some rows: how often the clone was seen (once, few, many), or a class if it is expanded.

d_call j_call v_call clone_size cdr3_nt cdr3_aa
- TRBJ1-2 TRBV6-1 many TGTGCCAGCAGCGAACCCGGGACCATTAACTATGGCTACACCTTC CASSEPGTINYGYTF
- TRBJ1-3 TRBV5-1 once TGCGCCAGCGACCGCACCCGGCGTGGGGACCTCTCTGGAAACACCATATATTTT CASDRTRRGDLSGNTIYF
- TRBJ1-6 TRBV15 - TGTGCCACCAGCAGAGCCCCTTTTTCACCCCTCCACTTT CATSRAPFSPLHF
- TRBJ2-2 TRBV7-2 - TGTGCCAGCAGCTTCGAGGTTAACCGCGCGAACACCGGGGAGCTGTTTTTT CASSFEVNRANTGELFF
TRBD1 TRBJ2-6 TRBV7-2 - TGTGCCAGCAGCCTCCCAGAGGGGGACAGAATTGGGGCCAACGTCCTGACTTTC CASSLPEGDRIGANVLTF
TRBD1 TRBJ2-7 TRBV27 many TGTGCCAGCAGTTTGGGACAGGGTGTCTACGAGCAGTACTTC CASSLGQGVYEQYF
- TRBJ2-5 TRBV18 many TGTGCCAGCTCACCAGCGACAGGTCAAGAGACCCAGTACTTC CASSPATGQETQYF
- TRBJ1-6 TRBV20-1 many TGCAGTGCTAGAGATACTCCGAAGAATTCACCCCTCCACTTT CSARDTPKNSPLHF
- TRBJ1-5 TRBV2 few TGTGCCAGCAGTGATCCTGGAGCAGGAGACAATCAGCCCCAGCATTTT CASSDPGAGDNQPQHF
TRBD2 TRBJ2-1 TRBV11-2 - TGTGCCAGCAGCCGGATAGCGGGGGGATACAATGAGCAGTTCTTC CASSRIAGGYNEQFF
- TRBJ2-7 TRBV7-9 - TGTGCCAGCAGCTCATCGGCGTCCTACGAGCAGTACTTC CASSSSASYEQYF
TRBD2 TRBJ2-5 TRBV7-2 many TGTGCCAGCAGCTCCGGCCGGCGGGAGGAGACCCAGTACTTC CASSSGRREETQYF
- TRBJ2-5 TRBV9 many TGTGCCAGCAGCGTATATGGAGGGCAGGAGACCCAGTACTTC CASSVYGGQETQYF
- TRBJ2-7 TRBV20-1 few TGCAGTGCCACTTCCCCTATAAGTTTCTCCTACGAGCAGTACTTC CSATSPISFSYEQYF
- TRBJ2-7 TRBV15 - TGTGCCACCAGCAGAGGAAAGATGGCCTACGAGCAGTACTTC CATSRGKMAYEQYF
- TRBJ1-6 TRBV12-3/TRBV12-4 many TGTGCCAGCAGTTTATGGTTAAGTCCCAGGAGCTCCTATAATTCACCCCTCCACTTT CASSLWLSPRSSYNSPLHF
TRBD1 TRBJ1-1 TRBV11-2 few TGTGCCAGCAGCTCGCGACAGGGAAACACTGAAGCTTTCTTT CASSSRQGNTEAFF
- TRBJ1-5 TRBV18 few TGTGCCAGCTCCCCGGGACACCTTAATCAGCCCCAGCATTTT CASSPGHLNQPQHF
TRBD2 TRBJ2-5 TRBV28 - TGTGCCAGCAGTTTGACTAGCGGGAGACAAGAGACCCAGTACTTC CASSLTSGRQETQYF
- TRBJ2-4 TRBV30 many TGTGCCTGGAGTCAAGGGACAAACATTCAGTACTTC CAWSQGTNIQYF
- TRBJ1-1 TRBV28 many TGTGCCAGCAGTCCACACCGGGGGAACACTGAAGCTTTCTTT CASSPHRGNTEAFF
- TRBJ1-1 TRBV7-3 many TGTGCCAGCAGCGAGGACATTAGTACTGAAGCTTTCTTT CASSEDISTEAFF
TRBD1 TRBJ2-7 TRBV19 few TGTGCCAGTAGCCCCGGGACAGGGAAATGGGACTACGAGCAGTACTTC CASSPGTGKWDYEQYF
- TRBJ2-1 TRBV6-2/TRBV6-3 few TGTGCCAGCAGTTACGTAGGGACGTTTGAGCAGTTCTTC CASSYVGTFEQFF
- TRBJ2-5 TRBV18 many TGTGCCAGCTCCCGGACAGTACACCAAGAGACCCAGTACTTC CASSRTVHQETQYF
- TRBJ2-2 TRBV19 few TGTGCCAGCTCGGGACAACTAGCGAGGGGTACCGGGGAGCTGTTTTTT CASSGQLARGTGELFF
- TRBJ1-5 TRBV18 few TGTGCCAGCTCACCGGACAGCGTGGGCAATCAGCCCCAGCATTTT CASSPDSVGNQPQHF
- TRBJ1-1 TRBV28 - TGTGCCAGCAGTTGGGGCTCGGGGACTGAAGCTTTCTTT CASSWGSGTEAFF
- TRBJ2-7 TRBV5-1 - TGCGCCAGCAGCTTCCCTGATAACTACGAGCAGTACTTC CASSFPDNYEQYF
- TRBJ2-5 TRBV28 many TGTGCCAGCAGTTCAGACAGGGAGACCCAGTACTTC CASSSDRETQYF
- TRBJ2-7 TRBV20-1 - TGCAGTGCTAGAGATCCGGTCAACTCCTACGAGCAGTACTTC CSARDPVNSYEQYF
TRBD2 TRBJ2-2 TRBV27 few TGTGCCAGCACTCAAGCGGGAGTCTATCCCGGGGAGCTGTTTTTT CASTQAGVYPGELFF
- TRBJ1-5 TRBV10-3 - TGTGCCATCAGCGGGGATGCGGGGGCCCAGCATTTT CAISGDAGAQHF
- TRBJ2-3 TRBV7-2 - TGTGCCAGCAGCCCGAGAACGGCATATACGCAGTATTTT CASSPRTAYTQYF
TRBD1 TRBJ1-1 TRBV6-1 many TGTGCCAGCAGAACAGGGGTAACGGCTGAAGCTTTCTTT CASRTGVTAEAFF
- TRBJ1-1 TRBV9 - TGTGCCAGCAGTCCGACCACATACACTGAAGCTTTCTTT CASSPTTYTEAFF
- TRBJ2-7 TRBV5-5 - TGTGCCAGCAGCTTGAAGGGGGGATTCTACGAGCAGTACTTC CASSLKGGFYEQYF
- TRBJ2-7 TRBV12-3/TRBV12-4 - TGTGCCAGCAGTTTATTAGGGTTCGACGAGCAGTACTTC CASSLLGFDEQYF
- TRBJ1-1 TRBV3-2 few TGTGCCAGCAGCCAAGTTCGGGGAGGAAGCACTGAAGCTTTCTTT CASSQVRGGSTEAFF
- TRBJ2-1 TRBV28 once TGTGCCAGCAGCTCCCCCGACGGTGAGCAGTTCTTC CASSSPDGEQFF
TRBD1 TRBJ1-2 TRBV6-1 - TGTGCCAGCAGAATAGGGGGCGGCTGGGGCTACACCTTC CASRIGGGWGYTF
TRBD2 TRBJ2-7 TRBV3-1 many TGTGCCAGCAGCCTGGGACTAGCCACCGAGCAGTACTTC CASSLGLATEQYF
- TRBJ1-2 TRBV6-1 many TGTGCCAGCAGTCAGCGGGGAAGCTTCCATGGCTACACCTTC CASSQRGSFHGYTF
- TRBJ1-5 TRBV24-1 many TGTGCCACCAGTGACCCCGGACCGAATCAGCCCCAGCATTTT CATSDPGPNQPQHF
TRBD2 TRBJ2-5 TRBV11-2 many TGTGCCAGCAGCTCCACTAGCGACCAAGAGACCCAGTACTTC CASSSTSDQETQYF
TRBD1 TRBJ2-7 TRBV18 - TGTGCCAGCTCACCGCAATCGACAGGGTCCTACGAGCAGTACTTC CASSPQSTGSYEQYF
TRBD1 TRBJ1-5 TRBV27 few TGTGCCAGCAGTTGGTCAGGGGGCGATCAGCCCCAGCATTTT CASSWSGGDQPQHF
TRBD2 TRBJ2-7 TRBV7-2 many TGTGCCAGCAGCTTAGACAGCGGGAAGACCTACGAGCAGTACTTC CASSLDSGKTYEQYF
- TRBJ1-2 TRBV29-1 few TGCAGCGTTGAAGTTAGGGGGGCGGTTGGCTACACCTTC CSVEVRGAVGYTF
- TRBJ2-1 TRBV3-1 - TGTGCCAGCAGCCAAGATATAGGGTACGGTCTACAGTTCTTC CASSQDIGYGLQFF
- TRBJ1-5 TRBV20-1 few TGCAGTGCCCATAGCAATCAGCCCCAGCATTTT CSAHSNQPQHF
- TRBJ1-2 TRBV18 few TGTGCCAGCTCCCTCCGTGGGGCCGCGGAAGGCTACACCTTC CASSLRGAAEGYTF
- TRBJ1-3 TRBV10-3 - TGTGCCATCGGCCCCTCTGGAAACACCATATATTTT CAIGPSGNTIYF